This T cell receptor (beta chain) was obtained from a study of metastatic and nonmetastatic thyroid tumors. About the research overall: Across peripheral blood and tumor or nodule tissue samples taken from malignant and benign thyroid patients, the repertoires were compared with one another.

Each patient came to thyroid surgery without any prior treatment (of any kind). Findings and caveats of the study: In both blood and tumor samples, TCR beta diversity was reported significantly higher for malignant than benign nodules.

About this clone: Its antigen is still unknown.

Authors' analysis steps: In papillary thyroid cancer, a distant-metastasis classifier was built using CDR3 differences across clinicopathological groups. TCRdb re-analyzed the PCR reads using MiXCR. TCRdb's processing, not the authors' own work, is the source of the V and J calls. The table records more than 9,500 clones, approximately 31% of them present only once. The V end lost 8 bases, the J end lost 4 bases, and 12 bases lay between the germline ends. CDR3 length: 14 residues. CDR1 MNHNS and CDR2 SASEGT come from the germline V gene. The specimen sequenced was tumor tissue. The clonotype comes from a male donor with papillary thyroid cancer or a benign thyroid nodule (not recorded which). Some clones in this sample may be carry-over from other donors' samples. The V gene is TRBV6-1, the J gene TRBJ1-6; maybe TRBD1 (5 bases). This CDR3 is CASVATVYNSPLHF. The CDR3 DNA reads TGTGCCAGCGTGGCGACAGTTTATAATTCACCCCTCCACTTT.